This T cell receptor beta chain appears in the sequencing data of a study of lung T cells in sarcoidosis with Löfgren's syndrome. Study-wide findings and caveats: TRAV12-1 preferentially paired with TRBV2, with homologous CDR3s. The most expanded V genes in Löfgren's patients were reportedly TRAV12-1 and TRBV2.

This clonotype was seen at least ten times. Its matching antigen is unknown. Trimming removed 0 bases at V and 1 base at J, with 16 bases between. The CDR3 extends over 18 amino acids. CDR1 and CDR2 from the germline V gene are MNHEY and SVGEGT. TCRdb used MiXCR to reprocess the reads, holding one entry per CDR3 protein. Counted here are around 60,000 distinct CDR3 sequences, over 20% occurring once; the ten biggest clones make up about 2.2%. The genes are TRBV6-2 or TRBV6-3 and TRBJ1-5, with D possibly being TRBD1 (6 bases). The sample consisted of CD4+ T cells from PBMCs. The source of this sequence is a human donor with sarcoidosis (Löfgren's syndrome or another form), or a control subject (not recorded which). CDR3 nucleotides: TGTGCCAGCAGTTACTCTCATGGCCAGGGGCCGAGCAATCAGCCCCAGCATTTT. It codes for CASSYSHGQGPSNQPQHF.